The T cell receptor beta chain under discussion was sequenced for a study of blood T cell repertoires in COVID-19. Study information: COVID-19 samples, acute and convalescent, were from the United States, Italy and Spain. T cells, B-cell-depleted T cells, or PBMCs supplied cDNA or gDNA.

The authors' processing: Amplification with reference gene primers provided the estimates of nucleated cell counts. The protocol was immunoSEQ multiplex PCR, while the TCRdb copy is restricted to in-frame clones and leaves out a portion. For V, J and clone size, that table is used; D and trimming come from the DNA. The sample has 240,000 or so clones; around 80% are singletons. This clonotype was sampled from a woman older than 75 with acute or convalescent COVID-19. Sequenced sample: peripheral blood.

This CDR3 reads CASSSKASGSTNEQFF. The CDR3 DNA reads TGTGCCAGCAGCTCCAAGGCTAGCGGGAGTACGAATGAGCAGTTCTTC. This rearrangement joins TRBV7-8 to TRBJ2-1; 10 nucleotides line up with TRBD2. The ends lost 4 bases at V and 7 bases at J; junction bases unmatched: 10. Germline-derived CDR1 and CDR2 are SGHVS and FQNEAQ. The CDR3 consists of 16 residues.